One sample yielded the 11 T cell receptor beta chains listed below, sequenced in a study of blood T cell repertoires in COVID-19. The table came from immunoSEQ multiplex PCR; TCRdb's copy has only in-frame clones and leaves some out. The sample contains around 60,000 clones, approximately 72% of which appear only once. Sequenced input: peripheral blood. Source of these receptors: a woman in her sixties or seventies with COVID-19, enrolled during active disease.

The sample holds a few counts of this clone. V and J are TRBV19 and TRBJ1-5; tentatively, D is TRBD1 (6 bases). Germline values: CDR1 LNHDA, CDR2 SQIVND (reference sequence). The CDR3 is made up of 14 amino acids. With 4 bases removed from V and 5 bases from J, the gap between germline ends came to 12 bases. The CDR3: CASSRLQGDQPQHF. As DNA, the CDR3 is TGTGCCAGTAGTAGGCTACAGGGCGATCAGCCCCAGCATTTT.

V and J are TRBV19 and TRBJ2-2; D is unresolved. Germline V lookup: CDR1 LNHDA, CDR2 SQIVND (reference sequence). This CDR3 comprises 14 residues. The V gene lost 1 base and the J gene lost 2 bases, with 5 bases spanning the gap. CDR3 in DNA: TGTGCCAGTAGTATAGGAGGAAACACCGGGGAGCTGTTTTTT. This gives the protein CASSIGGNTGELFF.

J is TRBJ2-5 and V is TRBV24-1; 7 bases align to TRBD1. This CDR3 is built from 16 residues. Germline CDR1 reads KGHDR; CDR2 reads SFDVKD. The J segment lost 1 base and the V segment lost 2 bases, leaving 6 bases of the junction unmatched. Written as DNA, the CDR3 is TGTGCCACCAGTGATTCCAGGACAGGCGTCCAAGAGACCCAGTACTTC. It codes for CATSDSRTGVQETQYF.

The J gene is TRBJ1-5, the V gene TRBV9; D is ambiguous. CDR3 length equals 14 residues. Germline V lookup: CDR1 SGDLS, CDR2 YYNGEE. V was clipped by 0 bases and J by 3 bases, with 7 bases between them. CDR3 residues: CASSVGQFNQPQHF. CDR3 in DNA: TGTGCCAGCAGCGTAGGTCAGTTCAATCAGCCCCAGCATTTT.

The rearrangement uses TRBV6-4 and TRBJ1-2; the match to TRBD1 covers 7 bases. Trimming took 5 bases from V and 4 from J; bases not matched to a gene: 4. Germline CDR1 MRHNA, CDR2 SNTAGT. The CDR3 consists of 13 residues. The CDR3 sequence: CASSRGGGYGYTF. The DNA of the CDR3 is TGTGCCAGCAGTCGAGGGGGCGGCTATGGCTACACCTTC.

The chain employs TRBV5-1 and TRBJ1-2; TRBD1 matches 7 bases. The CDR3 consists of 14 residues. Trimming took 3 bases from V and 4 from J; bases not matched to a gene: 6. CDR1 and CDR2 (germline): SGHRS, YFSETQ. The CDR3 DNA follows: TGCGCCAGCAGCTCGGGACAGAGCTCCTATGGCTACACCTTC. This gives the protein CASSSGQSSYGYTF.

This clone was detected only a few times. The genes are TRBV11-3 and TRBJ1-6; no firm D call. The CDR3 runs to 16 residues. V was cut by 2 bases and J by 7 bases, with 15 bases left in between. Germline lookup yields CDR1 SGHNT and CDR2 YENEEA. The CDR3 protein is CASSLRTAAGNSPLHF. In nucleotides, the CDR3 is TGTGCCAGCAGCTTACGGACTGCCGCGGGGAATTCACCCCTCCACTTT. Together with reference TRBV11-3 and TRBJ1-6, the CDR3 gives the full variable domain: EAGVVQSPRYKIIEKKQPVAFWCNPISGHNTLYWYLQNLGQGPELLIRYENEEAVDDSQLPKDRFSAERLKGVDSTLKIQPAELGDSAVYLCASSLRTAAGNSPLHFGNGTRLTVT.

The chain joins TRBV27 to TRBJ1-1, with D tentatively TRBD1 (5 bases). Germline lookup yields CDR1 MNHEY and CDR2 SMNVEV (reference sequence). CDR3 length: 16 residues. The ends were cut back, 2 bases at V and 0 bases at J, with 13 bases in the middle. The CDR3 DNA is TGTGCCAGCAGTTTAGGGAGGGGATGGTTGAACACTGAAGCTTTCTTT. It specifies CASSLGRGWLNTEAFF.

The rearrangement joins TRBV2 to TRBJ2-3, with TRBD2 matching 7 bases. The germline V gene has CDR1 SNHLY and CDR2 FYNNEI. This CDR3 contains 15 residues. V was pared by 1 base and J by 0 bases, with 1 base of the junction left unmatched. The CDR3 DNA reads as TGTGCCAGCAGTGAAGGACTAGCTAGCACAGATACGCAGTATTTT. Its protein is CASSEGLASTDTQYF.

The chain has TRBV28 and TRBJ1-2; TRBD1 matches 11 bases. The trim removed 2 bases at V and 12 bases at J, leaving 11 bases unmatched. The germline V gene encodes CDR1 MDHEN and CDR2 SYDVKM. The CDR3 totals 15 residues. CDR3 residues: CASSLRGTGGRRNTF. CDR3 DNA: TGTGCCAGCAGTTTAAGAGGGACAGGGGGGCGTCGTAACACCTTC.

This clone was counted between two and nine times. The chain has TRBV5-4 and TRBJ2-4, with TRBD1 matching over 8 bases. Germline lookup yields CDR1 SGHNT and CDR2 YYREEE (reference sequence). Trimming cost V 7 bases and J 2 bases; bases outside gene matches: 2. There are 13 residues in the CDR3. DNA for the CDR3: TGTGCCAGCGGACAGGGTACCAAAAACATTCAGTACTTC. Protein product: CASGQGTKNIQYF.